This TCR beta chain is drawn from a study of blood T cell repertoires in COVID-19 (dated by TCRdb to 2018 to 2020). Broadly, across the study: The collaborator samples originated in the United States, Italy and Spain and spanned the acute and convalescent phases of COVID-19. The prospective study material was composed of cDNA or gDNA derived from T cells, B-cell-depleted T cells, or PBMCs. Deeply sampled blood TCRbeta repertoires from subjects exposed to, actively infected with, or recovered from COVID-19 were included in the dataset. The repertoires were made available in a free public database intended to serve as a resource for research on the immune response to SARS-CoV-2. Samples came from the ongoing ImmuneRACE study (first 160 participants) plus 1,254 subjects from 6 global collaborators. A de-identified subject ID, COVID-19 status, age in years and sex were almost always included in the sample metadata. Where available, HLA class I and class II types were taken from metadata supplied by the sample provider and were not determined by assay-based typing. The full study reports these points: The quantity of clinical and demographic metadata differed by source and by participant and was supplied without curation.

Relative to germline, V is 5 bases shorter and J is 1 base shorter, with 12 bases between their ends. CDR1 and CDR2 are drawn from the germline V gene (reference sequence): SGHAT, FQDESV. CDR3 length: 15 amino acids, cysteine to phenylalanine. Only the CDR3 part of the read is kept: 45 bases, read in frame from the first base. For this clone: No antigen is known for it. No base-level quality is on record; no much larger clone is a single base apart.

Enrolling through a virtual design, the prospective study's participants ranged in age from about 18 to 89 years and lived across about two dozen United States geographic areas. To assign participants to cohorts, the prospective study relied on clinical history that participants themselves reported in a screening survey and a study questionnaire. Exposed participants had been in contact with someone with a PCR-confirmed or clinician-diagnosed COVID-19 case within 2 weeks of study entry. In the prospective study, mobile phlebotomists collected whole blood, serum and a nasopharyngeal or oropharyngeal swab from each participant. Over a 2-month period, participants in the prospective study had the option of providing additional blood draws and questionnaires. Blood samples from the prospective study were shipped frozen or at room temperature prior to DNA extraction. TCRbeta CDR3 regions were amplified from genomic DNA by means of the immunoSEQ Assay, a bias-controlled multiplex PCR. As for the original processing: Within the assay, amplification of reference gene primers was used to estimate how many nucleated cells each sample contained. Sequence reads were collapsed and filtered to measure the absolute abundance of every unique TCRbeta CDR3 rearrangement. For each sample, productive Simpson clonality was calculated as the square root of Simpson's diversity index over productive rearrangements. TCRdb provides this immuneACCESS table in a form limited to in-frame rearrangements. Some clones are lacking; in checked studies, under half of them reflect an unresolved V gene, and why the rest are absent is not known. That table supplies the V and J calls and clone size; D and trimming were determined from the DNA. In all, the sample holds about 320,000 clones, and around 85% of those were seen once. The ten largest clonotypes hold under 2% of the sample.

The sequence links TRBV11-1 to TRBJ1-5; TRBD1 is perhaps the D gene, given 6 matching bases. The clonotype was recovered from a woman aged 25 to 39 who had been exposed to COVID-19. Sequenced: PBMCs or T cells enriched from blood (not recorded which). For the CDR3, the sequence is CASSLERGSNQPQHF. The nucleotide sequence is TGTGCCAGCAGCCTTGAAAGGGGGAGCAATCAGCCCCAGCATTTT.